This TCR beta chain was profiled in a study of cytomegalovirus exposure and HLA in healthy donors (dated 2017 in TCRdb). Study-level background: An earlier analysis of 587 of the donors reported more than 250 Gb of sequence data and some 100 million unique TCR beta sequences from about 200 million T cells. Several DR-DQ haplotypes were handled as single units for association and clustering because linkage in the cohort was strong. The study aimed to test whether signatures of past pathogen exposure could be identified by cataloging public T cell receptors. In a later genetic analysis, genome-wide SNP genotypes for about three fifths of the roughly 670 donors were used, and that subset was treated as a discovery cohort. The number of donors typed differed by locus, with about 629-630 for A, B, C, DRB1 and DQB1, around 560 for DQA1, 606 for DPA1, and some 450 for DPB1. A separate validation cohort of 100 to 150 different subjects was used in addition to the approximately 700-subject first cohort. The study used immunosequencing to profile the T cell repertoires of approximately 650 subjects and linked those repertoires to cytomegalovirus serostatus. Every repertoire in the discovery cohort had been generated on one and the same sequencing platform. In an earlier analysis of 500 to 650 of the donors, high-throughput TCR beta sequencing was used to judge whether each TCR beta V gene segment behaved as functional or pseudogenic. Both class I and class II loci were covered by HLA typing, at four-digit resolution. An early release covering approximately 600 HLA-typed donors comprised approximately 300 gigabases of sequencing data and tens of millions of unique TCR sequences. Across some 400 genotyped donors of the cohort, an average of about 250,000 unique TCR beta nucleotide sequences per donor were sequenced, and 15% to 20% of those sequences were non-productive. Donor age, sex, ethnicity and CMV serostatus were compiled alongside the repertoire data. The genetic ancestry cluster associated with self-reported Caucasian donors included roughly 84% of the 300 to 450 genotyped donors. In a later analysis, previously published TCR beta repertoires from 666 donors were re-analyzed and high-resolution HLA genotyping was added so that TCR occurrence patterns could be studied. Rather than using new phenotypic data, the later analysis identified candidate immune exposures from TCR beta sequences and from how often those sequences occurred across donors. The study combined high-throughput TCR immunosequencing, statistical association of individual TCRs with disease status, and machine learning to predict cytomegalovirus infection status. Overall study results and their limits: A total of about 180 TCR beta chains were listed by the study as associated with cytomegalovirus. The 87-base-pair reads could not distinguish some IMGT-functional V segments, including TRBV6-2 and TRBV6-3, so those segments were excluded. This cohort had only TCR beta chains sequenced, and the lack of alpha or paired-chain data limited which features could be detected. In a later analysis, several top co-occurrence clusters were reported to appear linked to parvovirus B19, influenza, CMV and Epstein-Barr virus. According to a later genetic analysis, donors in an Asian-associated ancestry cluster had fewer N-insertions in productive TCRs than the roughly 670-donor mean. In a later genetic analysis, a missense DCLRE1C variant was associated with V-gene and J-gene trimming of TCR beta chains, and the association was replicated in an independent cohort. Correlated functional status among segregating V segments might be attributable to linkage disequilibrium, but an unknown experimental factor could not be ruled out. In a later analysis, the rate of TCR association differed among HLA loci, with DRB1 alleles having the most associated TCRs and HLA-C alleles having the fewest. Roughly uniform sequencing depth across donors was assumed in presence/absence analyses, although this assumption may not hold. A cluster of highly shared sequence variants was judged likely to represent a technical artifact of the sequencing pipeline. The only immune exposure information available for the cohort was CMV serostatus. Compared with equally common non-associated chains, HLA-associated TCR beta chains in a later analysis were more clonally expanded and had lower generation probabilities. Specific HLA alleles were associated with more than 15,000 TCR beta sequences at a false discovery rate of 0.05 in a later analysis. Most CMV-associated TCR beta chains appeared to be HLA-restricted in a later analysis, and the HLA associations seemed to be driven largely by CMV exposure. In both the original and validation cohorts, the classifier was reported to diagnose cytomegalovirus status with high specificity and sensitivity. Assigning TCR associations to individual alleles was difficult when HLA alleles, especially DR and DQ, strongly co-occurred. The authors suggested that the approach could potentially be extended to other disease states and immunological phenotypes. Broadly in line with IMGT annotations, most TCR beta V segments showed up in productive rearrangements about 87% or about 30% of the time in an earlier analysis of 587 of the donors. While some public TCRs were present in many individuals, most TCR sequences turned up only very rarely across donors. A few of the identified cytomegalovirus-associated TCR beta chains were confirmed in vitro to be specific for cytomegalovirus antigens. A further reported finding was that TCR beta sequences accurately predicted the HLA-A and HLA-B alleles for most subjects in the first cohort. Because counts were too low, roughly 17 rarely observed V segments, including chromosome 9 orphons, were left out of the earlier analysis of some 640 of the donors. Because HLA typing was missing for some donors at each locus, association tests included only the typed subset.

About this clone: What this receptor recognizes is not known. Base qualities are not provided; no much larger clone lies one nucleotide away.

The library was generated by the immunoSEQ multiplex PCR assay. The multiplex PCR relied on a mix of 60 forward primers for TCR Vbeta segments and 13 reverse primers for TCR Jbeta segments. The CDR3 region of rearranged TCR beta genes was amplified from genomic DNA by a multiplex PCR assay. The amplified TCR beta libraries were sequenced on the Illumina HiSeq System as 87-base-pair reads. Concerning the study's data processing: A later analysis tallied about 77 million unique TCR beta chains across the 610 or so repertoires, and 10 million to 11 million of those chains were shared by two or more donors. To remove PCR and sequencing errors, raw reads were error-corrected and collapsed into unique sequences using a nearest-neighbor algorithm that merged closely related sequences. V, D and J gene segments were assigned by aligning CDR3 sequences to IMGT reference sequences. For a sequence to be retained, a match of at least six nucleotides was required to both a V gene segment and a J gene segment. Rearrangements were called productive when the CDR3 lacked stop codons and stayed in frame with V and J; all others were non-productive. CDR3 was defined by IMGT convention, running from the second conserved V-encoded cysteine to the conserved J-encoded phenylalanine. In an earlier analysis of approximately 500 of the donors, sequences lacking an unambiguous match to a single V gene segment were excluded. An earlier analysis of over 450 of the donors classified V segments as functional when productive rearrangements were above 56.7% and as segregating when the standard deviation between donors was above 5%. A statistical classification framework was built to diagnose cytomegalovirus status from the catalog of TCR beta chain sequences. V and J gene assignment, in a later analysis, came from comparing TCR nucleotide sequences with IMGT/GENE-DB human TR gene sequences. Using the TCRdist pipeline, a later analysis assigned CDR3 sequences along with most-parsimonious VDJ recombination scenarios. A later analysis defined each TCR beta chain by its CDR3 amino acid sequence plus V-gene family, and excluded reads lacking a unique V-gene family. As a way to deal with suspected cross-contamination and a sequencing artifact, a later analysis dropped roughly 620 nucleotide sequences that were highly shared and had low generation probability. For each public chain, a later analysis derived a clonal expansion index from normalized ranks of inferred template counts within each repertoire. In a later analysis, generation probabilities were computed using a VDJ recombination model fitted to out-of-frame rearrangements, and the results were checked against IGoR. In a later analysis, hypergeometric tests were used to score TCR-TCR, TCR-HLA and TCR-CMV co-occurrence, with a repertoire-size bias correction applied to TCR pairs. A later analysis estimated false discovery rates by permuting HLA or CMV assignments 20 times. A later analysis grouped co-occurring TCRs with DBSCAN, adding TCRdist sequence similarity when clustering within HLA-allele-positive subsets. Co-occurrence clustering excluded repertoires with fewer than 30,000 or more than 120,000 public chains, plus five with anomalous nucleotide sharing. Drawn from immuneACCESS, this table holds only the in-frame rearrangements with V and J called that TCRdb kept. Clones are partly lost; checked studies trace under half to an unresolved V gene and leave the rest unexplained. For V, J and clone size, that table is used; D and trimming come from the DNA. Present in this sample are more than 80,000 clones, about 84% of which were seen just once. The leading ten clones occupy about 1.2% of the sample.

There are 13 amino acids in the CDR3, from cysteine to phenylalanine inclusive. The entry retains the CDR3 DNA only, 39 bases that are in frame from base 1. V is reduced by 7 bases and J by 2 bases, leaving a spacing of 11 bases between them. The germline V gene specifies MGHDK as CDR1 and SYGVNS as CDR2. The cohort was made up of roughly 670 healthy bone marrow donors. At the time of sampling, all cohort members were nominally healthy, though unrecorded immune exposures were likely present. The donor was CMV seropositive and belonged to the group of some 290 seropositive cohort members. A peripheral blood sample was collected from each donor, and TCR beta sequencing was performed on peripheral blood mononuclear cells. The Qiagen DNeasy Blood Extraction Kit was used to extract genomic DNA from the blood cell samples.

The sequenced sample was PBMCs. The TCR originated in a girl aged 2-15 years in good health and CMV-seropositive. The sequence joins TRBV25-1 to TRBJ1-1; the D gene is not confidently resolved. The DNA sequence is given as TGTGCCAGCACCGCAGCGGGTAACACTGAAGCTTTCTTT. Translated, this gives CASTAAGNTEAFF. Outside the CDR3, residues come from the reference TRBV25-1 and TRBJ1-1 proteins, so the full variable domain is: EADIYQTPRYLVIGTGKKITLECSQTMGHDKMYWYQQDPGMELHLIHYSYGVNSTEKGDLSSESTVSRIRTEHFPLTLESARPSHTSQYLCASTAAGNTEAFFGQGTRLTVV.